Shown below are 16 T cell receptor beta chains from a single sample sequenced in a study of PD-1 blockade in classical Hodgkin lymphoma. Time point noted: cycle 4 day 1 (C4D1), after 5 to 7 weeks of nivolumab. No patient escaped relapse after autologous stem cell transplantation, and brentuximab vedotin exposure varied. The data were produced by immunoSEQ multiplex PCR, yet TCRdb's version contains in-frame clones alone and is incomplete. The table lists some 90,000 clones, around four fifths of them singletons. Sequences were derived from peripheral blood mononuclear cells (PBMCs), sampled before the fourth cycle of nivolumab. The origin of the receptors is a human donor with classical Hodgkin lymphoma.

This clone occurred once. The CDR3 coding sequence is TGTGCCAGCAGTTGGGACAGGGGGGGGAATTCACCCCTCCACTTT. It translates to CASSWDRGGNSPLHF. V usage is TRBV13 and J usage is TRBJ1-6; TRBD1 matches at 11 bases. The V and J ends lost 6 bases and 7 bases, in that order; junction bases with no gene match: 5. From germline, CDR1 is PRHDT and CDR2 FYEKMQ (reference sequence). This CDR3 region has 15 residues.

This clone was seen many times. The chain joins TRBV4-1 to TRBJ1-5; no definite D call. Germline CDR1 MGHRA, CDR2 YSYEKL. V was trimmed by 1 base and J by 2 bases, leaving 9 bases between them. The CDR3 runs 15 residues. CDR3 amino acids: CASSQGGGRNQPQHF. DNA of the CDR3: TGCGCCAGCAGCCAAGGGGGTGGTCGCAATCAGCCCCAGCATTTT.

This rearrangement joins TRBV7-6 to TRBJ2-1; D perhaps matches TRBD2 (5 bases). The germline CDR1 and CDR2 sequences are SGHVS and FNYEAQ. V lost 4 bases, J lost 6 bases, and 10 bases lay in between. The CDR3 consists of 13 residues. The CDR3 region is CASSSDYINEQFF. CDR3 DNA sequence: TGTGCCAGCAGCTCCGACTACATCAATGAGCAGTTCTTC.

The chain joins TRBV27 to TRBJ2-2; no clear D. V was clipped by 4 bases and J by 8 bases, with 5 bases between them. CDR1 is MNHEY and CDR2 is SMNVEV in the germline V gene (reference sequence). The CDR3 totals 11 residues. Here the CDR3 DNA reads TGTGCCAGCAGTTCATTTGGGGAGCTGTTTTTT. Its protein is CASSSFGELFF.

The rearrangement uses TRBV2 and TRBJ1-1; TRBD1 might be the D (5 bases). The ends were cut back, 0 bases at V and 8 bases at J, with 10 bases in the middle. The CDR3 sequence is 13 residues long. Germline CDR1 is SNHLY and CDR2 is FYNNEI. The CDR3 loop is CASSEAEGLEAFF. As DNA, the CDR3 is TGTGCCAGCAGTGAAGCGGAGGGGTTAGAAGCTTTCTTT. The variable domain in full, with the rest retrieved from reference TRBV2 and TRBJ1-1, is EPEVTQTPSHQVTQMGQEVILRCVPISNHLYFYWYRQILGQKVEFLVSFYNNEISEKSEIFDDQFSVERPDGSNFTLKIRSTKLEDSAMYFCASSEAEGLEAFFGQGTRLTVV.

The chain uses TRBV7-9 and TRBJ1-1; D call uncertain. V was trimmed by 3 bases and J by 5 bases, leaving 10 bases between them. The CDR3 is 13 amino acids. Germline CDR1 is SEHNR and CDR2 is FQNEAQ (reference sequence). Written as DNA, the CDR3 is TGTGCCAGCAGCTTCGTCAGAAATACTGAAGCTTTCTTT. This translates into CASSFVRNTEAFF.

On this clone: The same CDR3 can be traced to other DNA sequences in this sample. J is TRBJ2-7 and V is TRBV28; D remains unclear. Per germline, CDR1 MDHEN and CDR2 SYDVKM. V lost 6 bases, J lost 0 bases, and 6 bases lay in between. The CDR3 runs 12 residues. The CDR3 reads CASSYSSYEQYF. CDR3 coding DNA: TGTGCCAGCAGCTACAGCTCCTACGAGCAGTACTTC.

The chain links TRBV11-2 to TRBJ2-1, with unresolved D. The CDR3 has 15 amino acids. Germline-derived CDR1 and CDR2 are SGHAT and FQNNGV. Deletions cut 5 bases from V and 6 bases from J, with 17 bases between. CDR3 in amino acids: CASSPVGGLRNEQFF. As DNA, the CDR3 is TGTGCCAGCAGCCCGGTAGGTGGTCTCCGCAATGAGCAGTTCTTC.

This clone was observed at least ten times. The chain recombines TRBV4-1 with TRBJ2-1; 9 bases are a match to TRBD2. The germline CDR1 and CDR2 sequences are MGHRA and YSYEKL. The CDR3 loop spans 16 amino acids. V lost 4 bases to trimming and J lost 8 bases; unmatched junction nucleotides: 12. The CDR3 DNA reads as TGCGCCAGCAGCCTCCCTACCGGGACTAGCTTCCATGAGCAGTTCTTC. Protein sequence: CASSLPTGTSFHEQFF.

This chain uses TRBV23-1 with TRBJ1-2; D may be TRBD1 (6 bases). TRBV23-1 belongs to the ORF category, with a function that is uncertain. The CDR3 length is 14 residues. With 0 bases removed from V and 4 bases from J, the gap between germline ends came to 9 bases. CDR3 coding DNA: TGCGCCAGCAGTCAATCTGACAGGAGCTATGGCTACACCTTC. Translated, it gives CASSQSDRSYGYTF.

This clone has more than one count but fewer than ten. The chain recombines TRBV9 with TRBJ2-2; the match to TRBD2 covers 13 bases. CDR1 and CDR2 from the germline V gene are SGDLS and YYNGEE. Trimming cost V 0 bases and J 9 bases; bases outside gene matches: 5. The CDR3 sequence is 16 residues long. The CDR3 coding sequence is TGTGCCAGCAGCGTAGACGGACTAGCGGGAGCGTGGGAGCTGTTTTTT. As protein: CASSVDGLAGAWELFF.

This clone appeared a few times. The J gene is TRBJ2-1, the V gene TRBV7-8; 8 bases fit TRBD2. CDR1 is SGHVS and CDR2 is FQNEAQ in the germline V gene. V trimming: 5 bases; J trimming: 5 bases; junction bases outside the gene matches: 11. The CDR3 has 16 residues. The CDR3 region is CASSLPSGRFNNEQFF. CDR3 bases: TGTGCCAGCAGCCTTCCTAGCGGGCGTTTTAACAATGAGCAGTTCTTC.

V is TRBV27 and J is TRBJ2-6, with D uncertain. CDR3 length equals 14 residues. The V gene lost 3 bases and the J gene lost 0 bases, with 3 bases spanning the gap. Germline loops: CDR1 MNHEY, CDR2 SMNVEV (reference sequence). CDR3 loop: CASSLGSGANVLTF. CDR3 in DNA: TGTGCCAGCAGTTTGGGCTCTGGGGCCAACGTCCTGACTTTC.

Many counts were recorded for this clone. The chain has TRBV7-8 and TRBJ2-7; 8 bases are shared with TRBD2. The CDR3 is 14 residues long. From germline, CDR1 is SGHVS and CDR2 FQNEAQ. The V and J ends lost 4 bases and 6 bases, in that order; junction bases with no gene match: 8. The chain's CDR3 is CASSSSGTSREQYF. The CDR3 nucleotides read TGTGCCAGCAGCTCGTCCGGGACTAGTCGCGAGCAGTACTTC.

Here the CDR3 DNA reads TGTGCCAGCAGCTTGGAGGGGACAGGTGACGAAAAACTGTTTTTT. Translation: CASSLEGTGDEKLFF. The chain joins TRBV5-6 to TRBJ1-4, with 8 positions matching TRBD1. The V gene's germline CDR1 is SGHDT and CDR2 YYEEEE. This CDR3 spans 15 amino acids. The J segment lost 8 bases and the V segment lost 0 bases, leaving 6 bases of the junction unmatched.

The J gene is TRBJ1-1, the V gene TRBV7-6; weak D call: TRBD1 (6 bases). The CDR3 runs 15 residues. In germline, CDR1 is SGHVS, CDR2 FNYEAQ. The V and J ends lost 5 bases and 3 bases respectively, with 16 bases between them. Written as DNA, the CDR3 is TGTGCCAGCAGCCTGTACAGGGTCAGGGACACTGAAGCTTTCTTT. Translated, it gives CASSLYRVRDTEAFF.